The present T cell receptor (beta chain) was sequenced within a study of T cell changes during pregnancy in multiple sclerosis. V gave up 2 bases and J gave up 3 bases, with 10 bases separating them. Germline-derived CDR1 and CDR2 are KGHSH and LQKENI. This CDR3 is built from 15 residues. Profiled with immunoSEQ multiplex PCR; TCRdb holds only in-frame clones, not every one. The table lists approximately 74,000 clones, roughly 92% of them singletons. The chain couples TRBV18 to TRBJ2-2; D is possibly TRBD1 (5 bases). The specimen comprised peripheral blood, sampled before pregnancy. The source of this sequence is a female donor with multiple sclerosis, enrolled in a pregnancy study. Here the CDR3 DNA reads TGTGCCAGCTCACCAACGAAGACAGACACCGGGGAGCTGTTTTTT. It encodes CASSPTKTDTGELFF.